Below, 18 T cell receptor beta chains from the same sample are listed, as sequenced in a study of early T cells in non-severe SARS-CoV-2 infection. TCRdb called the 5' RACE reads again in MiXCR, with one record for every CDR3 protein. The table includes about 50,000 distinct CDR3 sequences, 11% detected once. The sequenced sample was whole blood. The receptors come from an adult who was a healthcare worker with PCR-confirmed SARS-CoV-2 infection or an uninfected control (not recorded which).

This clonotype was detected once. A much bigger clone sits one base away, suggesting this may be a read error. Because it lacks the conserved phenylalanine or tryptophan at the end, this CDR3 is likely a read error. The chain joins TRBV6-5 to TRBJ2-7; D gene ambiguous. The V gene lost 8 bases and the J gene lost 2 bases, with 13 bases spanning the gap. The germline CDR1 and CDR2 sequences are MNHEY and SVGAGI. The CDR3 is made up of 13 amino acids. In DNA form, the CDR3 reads TGTGCCAGCCCGCCTCCCACCACCTACGAGCAGTACTCC. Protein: CASPPPTTYEQYS.

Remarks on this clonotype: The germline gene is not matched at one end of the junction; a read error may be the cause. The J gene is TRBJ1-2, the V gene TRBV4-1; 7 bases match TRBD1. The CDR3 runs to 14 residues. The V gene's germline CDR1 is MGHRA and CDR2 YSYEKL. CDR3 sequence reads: CASSPTGERKGCTF. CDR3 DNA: TGCGCCAGCAGCCCTACAGGGGAAAGGAAAGGCTGCACCTTC.

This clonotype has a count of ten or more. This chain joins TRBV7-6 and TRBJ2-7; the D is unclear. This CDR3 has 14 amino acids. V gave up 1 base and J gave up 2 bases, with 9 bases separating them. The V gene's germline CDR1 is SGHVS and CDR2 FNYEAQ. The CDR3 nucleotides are TGTGCCAGCAGCTTAGAAACCAAGGCCTACGAGCAGTACTTC. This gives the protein CASSLETKAYEQYF. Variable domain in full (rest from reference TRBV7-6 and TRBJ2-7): GAGVSQSPRYKVTKRGQDVALRCDPISGHVSLYWYRQALGQGPEFLTYFNYEAQQDKSGLPNDRFSAERPEGSISTLTIQRTEQRDSAMYRCASSLETKAYEQYFGPGTRLTVT.

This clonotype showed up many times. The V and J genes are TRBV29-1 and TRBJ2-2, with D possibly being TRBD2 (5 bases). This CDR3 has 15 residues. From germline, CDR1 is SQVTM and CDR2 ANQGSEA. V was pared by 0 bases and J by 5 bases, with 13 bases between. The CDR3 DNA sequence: TGCAGCGTTGAAGACGAGGGTTTAAGGACCGGGGAGCTGTTTTTT. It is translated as CSVEDEGLRTGELFF.

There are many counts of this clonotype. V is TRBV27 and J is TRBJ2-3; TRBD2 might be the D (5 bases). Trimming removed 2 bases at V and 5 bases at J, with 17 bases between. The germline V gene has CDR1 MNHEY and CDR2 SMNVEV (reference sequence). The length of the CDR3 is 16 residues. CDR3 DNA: TGTGCCAGCAGTTTAGTGTCGGAGTCTCGGGGAGATACGCAGTATTTT. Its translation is CASSLVSESRGDTQYF.

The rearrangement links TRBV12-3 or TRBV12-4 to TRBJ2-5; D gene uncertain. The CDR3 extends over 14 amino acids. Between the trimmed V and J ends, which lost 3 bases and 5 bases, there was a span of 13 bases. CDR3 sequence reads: CASSFGPSLETQYF. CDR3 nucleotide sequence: TGTGCCAGCAGTTTCGGACCATCCCTGGAGACCCAGTACTTC.

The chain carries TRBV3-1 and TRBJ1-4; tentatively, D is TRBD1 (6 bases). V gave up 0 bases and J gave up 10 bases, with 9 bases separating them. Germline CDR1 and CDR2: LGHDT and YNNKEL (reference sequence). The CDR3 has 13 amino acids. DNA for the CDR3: TGTGCCAGCAGCCAAGAGGTACAGGGAAAACTGTTTTTT. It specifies CASSQEVQGKLFF.

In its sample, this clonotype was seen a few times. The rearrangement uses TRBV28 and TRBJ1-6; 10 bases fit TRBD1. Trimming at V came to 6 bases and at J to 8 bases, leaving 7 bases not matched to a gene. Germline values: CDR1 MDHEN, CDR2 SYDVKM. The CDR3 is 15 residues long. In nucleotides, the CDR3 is TGTGCCAGCAGACCCTCCGGGACAGGGGATTCACCCCTCCACTTT. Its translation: CASRPSGTGDSPLHF.

The CDR3 coding sequence is TGTGCCAGCAGCTTTCGACAGGTCAGACCCCTCGAGCAGTACTTC. Its protein is CASSFRQVRPLEQYF. This chain links TRBV5-6 with TRBJ2-7; possibly TRBD1 for D (6 bases). The CDR3 contains 15 residues. The germline V gene has CDR1 SGHDT and CDR2 YYEEEE. V lost 2 bases to trimming and J lost 6 bases, with 18 bases between them.

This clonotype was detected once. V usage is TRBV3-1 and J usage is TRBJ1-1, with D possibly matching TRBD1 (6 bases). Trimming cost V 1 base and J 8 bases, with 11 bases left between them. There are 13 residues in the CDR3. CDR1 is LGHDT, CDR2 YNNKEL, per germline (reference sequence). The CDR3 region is CASSQARGPEAFF. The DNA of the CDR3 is TGTGCCAGCAGCCAAGCCAGGGGCCCAGAAGCTTTCTTT.

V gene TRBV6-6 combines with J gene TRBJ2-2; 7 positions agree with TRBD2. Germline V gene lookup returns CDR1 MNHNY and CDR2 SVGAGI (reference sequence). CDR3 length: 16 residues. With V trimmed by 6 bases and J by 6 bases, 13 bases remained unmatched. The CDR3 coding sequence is TGTGCCAGCAGGGGGTTAGGGAGGGCCTTCTCCGGGGAGCTGTTTTTT. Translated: CASRGLGRAFSGELFF.

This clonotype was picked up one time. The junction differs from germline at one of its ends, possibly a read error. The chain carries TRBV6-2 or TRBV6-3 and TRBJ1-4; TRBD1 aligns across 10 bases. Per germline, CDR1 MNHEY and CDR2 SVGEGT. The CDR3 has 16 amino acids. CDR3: CASSHYPGTGEEKLIF. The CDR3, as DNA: TGTGCCAGCAGTCACTACCCCGGGACAGGGGAAGAAAAACTGATTTTT.

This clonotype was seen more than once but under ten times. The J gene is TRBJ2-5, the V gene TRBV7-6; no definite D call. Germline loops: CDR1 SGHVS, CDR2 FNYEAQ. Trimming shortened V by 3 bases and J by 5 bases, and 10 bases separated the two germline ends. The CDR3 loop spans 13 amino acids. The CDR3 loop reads CASSFRLRETQYF. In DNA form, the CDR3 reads TGTGCCAGCAGCTTTCGACTGCGTGAGACCCAGTACTTC.

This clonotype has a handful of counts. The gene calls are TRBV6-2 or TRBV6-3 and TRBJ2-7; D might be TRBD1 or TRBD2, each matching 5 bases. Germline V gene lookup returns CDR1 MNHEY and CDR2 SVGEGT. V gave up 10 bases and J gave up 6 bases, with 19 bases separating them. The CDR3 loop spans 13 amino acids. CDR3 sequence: CATYPGQSPEQYF. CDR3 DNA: TGTGCCACCTACCCGGGGCAATCACCCGAGCAGTACTTC.

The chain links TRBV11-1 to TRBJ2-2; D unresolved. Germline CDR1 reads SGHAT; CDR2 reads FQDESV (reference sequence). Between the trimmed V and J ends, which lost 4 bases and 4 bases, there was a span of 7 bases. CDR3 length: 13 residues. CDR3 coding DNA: TGTGCCAGCAGCTCCTCGGGCACCGGGGAGCTGTTTTTT. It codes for CASSSSGTGELFF. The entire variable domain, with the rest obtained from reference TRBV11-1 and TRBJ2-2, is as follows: EAEVAQSPRYKITEKSQAVAFWCDPISGHATLYWYRQILGQGPELLVQFQDESVVDDSQLPKDRFSAERLKGVDSTLKIQPAELGDSAMYLCASSSSGTGELFFGEGSRLTVL.

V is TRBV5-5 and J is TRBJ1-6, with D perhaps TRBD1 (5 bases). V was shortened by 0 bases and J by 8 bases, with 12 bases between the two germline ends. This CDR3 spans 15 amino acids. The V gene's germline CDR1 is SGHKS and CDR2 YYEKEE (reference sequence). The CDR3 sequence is CASSLGGAGDSPLHF. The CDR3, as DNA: TGTGCCAGCAGCTTGGGAGGGGCAGGCGATTCACCCCTCCACTTT.

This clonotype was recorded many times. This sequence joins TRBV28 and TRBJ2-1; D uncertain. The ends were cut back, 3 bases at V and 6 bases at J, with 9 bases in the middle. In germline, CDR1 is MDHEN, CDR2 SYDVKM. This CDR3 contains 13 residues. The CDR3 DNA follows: TGTGCCAGCAGTTTTGTGGTAGGCAATGAGCAGTTCTTC. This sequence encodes CASSFVVGNEQFF.

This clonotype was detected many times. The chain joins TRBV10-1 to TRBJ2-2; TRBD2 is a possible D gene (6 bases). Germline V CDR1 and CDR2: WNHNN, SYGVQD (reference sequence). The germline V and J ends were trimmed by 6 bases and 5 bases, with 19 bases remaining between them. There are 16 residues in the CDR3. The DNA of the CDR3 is TGCGCCAGCAGCGCTGACCGGGGGAGGTTGACCGGGGAGCTGTTTTTT. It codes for CASSADRGRLTGELFF.